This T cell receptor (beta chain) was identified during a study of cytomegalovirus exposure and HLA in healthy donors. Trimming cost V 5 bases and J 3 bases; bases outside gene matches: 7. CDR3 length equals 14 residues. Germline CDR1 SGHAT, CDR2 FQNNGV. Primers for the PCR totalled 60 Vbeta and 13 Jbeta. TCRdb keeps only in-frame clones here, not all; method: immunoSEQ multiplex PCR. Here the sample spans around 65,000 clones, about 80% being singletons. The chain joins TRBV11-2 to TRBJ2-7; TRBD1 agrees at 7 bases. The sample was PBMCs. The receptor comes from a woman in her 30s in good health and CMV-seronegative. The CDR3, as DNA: TGTGCCAGCAGCCCCGGACAGGTGATCTACGAGCAGTACTTC. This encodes CASSPGQVIYEQYF.